This T cell receptor beta chain derives from a study of blood T cells in healthy people across ages. Study outcomes and limitations: Per-million-T-cell TCR beta diversity fell roughly linearly with age.

Trimming pared 1 base from V and 3 bases from J, leaving 7 bases between. CDR3 length: 13 amino acids. A second PCR, run for roughly 7 to 12 cycles, used a sample-barcoded 5' primer plus a J-beta primer mix. Through a template-switch adaptor with 12 random nucleotides, each cDNA molecule received a tag. TCRdb analysed the 5' RACE reads with MiXCR anew, one entry per CDR3 protein. The sample includes almost 800,000 distinct CDR3 sequences, more than 45% of them seen just once. The donors, healthy Caucasians from Russia, were aged about 6 to 95. Per sample, extraction of total RNA gave at least 6 micrograms in every case. This clonotype was counted between two and nine times. Its cognate antigen is unknown.

The source material was blood. This TCR came from a man younger than 45 in good health. The chain joins TRBV12-3 or TRBV12-4 to TRBJ2-7; D could derive from TRBD1 or TRBD2 (5 bases each). DNA for the CDR3: TGTGCCAGCAGTTTAGGGGACGGCTACGAGCAGTACTTC. This encodes CASSLGDGYEQYF.